This T cell receptor (beta chain) came from a study of T-cell reconstitution after alpha-beta-depleted transplantation in children. Whole-study findings and limits: T-cell counts and diversity at one year post-transplant came mainly from newly produced T cells.

This sample's TCRbeta library carried unique molecular identifier barcodes. TCRdb re-called the PCR reads with MiXCR, one entry per CDR3 protein. Altogether about 980,000 distinct CDR3 sequences are present, roughly 29% being singletons, with the ten largest covering over 25%. A note on this clonotype: Its antigen is not identified.

From germline, CDR1 is LGHDT and CDR2 YNNKEL (reference sequence). Trimming removed 4 bases from V and 1 base from J, with 10 bases in between. CDR3 length equals 14 residues. The sequence was collected from a boy less than two years old who had a stem cell transplant for SCID, so the T cells may come from the graft donor. The specimen was PBMCs, mostly from graft donor cells, collected 360 days after TCRalphabeta/CD19-depleted stem cell transplant. The genes are TRBV3-1 and TRBJ1-1; D remains unclear. The CDR3 sequence is CASSPKLGNTEAFF. For the CDR3, the DNA is TGTGCCAGCAGCCCGAAATTGGGGAACACTGAAGCTTTCTTT.